This is a list of T cell receptor beta chains from one sample in a study of T cell repertoires in cytomegalovirus infection. Their recognized antigens are unknown. One entry per CDR3 protein, called by TCRdb with MiXCR from the reads. This sample carries about 920,000 distinct CDR3 sequences, around 32% of them seen once, and the ten largest clones take 13%. The specimen comprised cultured CD8+ T cells from PBMCs, sampled from culture after CMV antigen stimulation. These receptors came from a human donor in good health (CMV status not recorded). Some clones in this sample may be carry-over from other donors' samples. The CDR3 runs from the conserved cysteine through the conserved F or W. A D gene is named only where the DNA matches it firmly. Clone size is not always given. Where it is, it says once, few, many or a class for expanded clones.

>-|TRBV7-8|-|TRBJ2-6
CASSLVLRAGKASGANVLTF
TGTGCCAGCAGCTTAGTTTTGAGGGCAGGGAAAGCCTCTGGGGCCAACGTCCTGACTTTC
>-|TRBV7-2|-|TRBJ2-7
CASSLKGINEQYF
TGTGCCAGCAGCTTAAAGGGTATTAACGAGCAGTACTTC
>TRBD2|TRBV10-3|-|TRBJ2-1
CAISESKAGASEQFF
TGTGCCATCAGTGAGTCGAAAGCGGGGGCTTCTGAGCAGTTCTTC
>-|TRBV19|-|TRBJ2-5
CASSETPGTQYF
TGTGCCAGTAGTGAGACCCCGGGGACCCAGTACTTC
>-|TRBV27|-|TRBJ1-1
CASTPQRPGPTEAFF
TGTGCCAGCACCCCTCAAAGGCCGGGGCCCACTGAAGCTTTCTTT
>-|TRBV7-2|many|TRBJ1-5
CASSLDRQRNQPQHF
TGTGCCAGCAGCTTAGATAGACAGAGGAATCAGCCCCAGCATTTT
>-|TRBV2|-|TRBJ1-2
CASSEPGNNYGYTF
TGTGCCAGCAGTGAGCCGGGAAACAACTATGGCTACACCTTC
>-|TRBV7-2|many|TRBJ1-5
CASSSKDEGPTDIPQHF
TGTGCCAGCAGCTCGAAGGACGAGGGCCCTACCGATATACCCCAGCATTTT
>-|TRBV27|many|TRBJ1-1
CASSRQSNTEAFF
TGTGCCAGCAGTCGTCAGAGTAACACTGAAGCTTTCTTT
>TRBD1|TRBV27|many|TRBJ1-2
CASSLQAQGRGDGYTF
TGTGCCAGCAGTTTACAGGCACAGGGGAGAGGTGATGGCTACACCTTC
>-|TRBV27|-|TRBJ2-4
CASSLRGGLYIQYF
TGTGCCAGCAGTTTAAGAGGAGGGTTGTACATTCAGTACTTC
>-|TRBV19|-|TRBJ1-1
CASSAWAPNTEAFF
TGTGCCAGTAGCGCCTGGGCCCCTAACACTGAAGCTTTCTTT
>-|TRBV7-2|many|TRBJ2-3
CASSLFGAADTQYF
TGTGCCAGCAGCTTATTTGGGGCGGCAGATACGCAGTATTTT
>TRBD2|TRBV6-5|-|TRBJ2-7
CASSRTSGGDYEQYF
TGTGCCAGCAGTCGGACTAGCGGGGGGGACTACGAGCAGTACTTC
>-|TRBV2|few|TRBJ2-7
CASFKGSYEQYF
TGTGCCAGCTTCAAGGGAAGCTACGAGCAGTACTTC
>-|TRBV6-2/TRBV6-3|few|TRBJ2-2
CASSYSRGIGELFF
TGTGCCAGCAGTTACTCCAGGGGAATCGGGGAGCTGTTTTTT
>-|TRBV10-1|few|TRBJ2-7
CASSENRDTSTPYEQYF
TGCGCCAGCAGTGAAAACCGGGACACATCCACTCCCTACGAGCAGTACTTC
>-|TRBV7-2|many|TRBJ2-7
CASSLAPSTVSYEQYF
TGTGCCAGCAGCTTAGCGCCCAGCACAGTCTCCTACGAGCAGTACTTC
>-|TRBV5-1|-|TRBJ2-2
CASSLSLGFSGELFF
TGCGCCAGCAGCTTGAGTTTGGGGTTTTCCGGGGAGCTGTTTTTT
>-|TRBV4-1|-|TRBJ2-1
CASSQGRGSERRQFF
TGCGCCAGCAGCCAAGGCCGGGGTAGCGAACGTCGGCAGTTCTTC
>-|TRBV24-1|-|TRBJ1-1
CATSGPGMNTEAFF
TGTGCCACCAGTGGCCCAGGCATGAACACTGAAGCTTTCTTT
>-|TRBV11-3|few|TRBJ2-1
CASSSRGVLDEQFF
TGTGCCAGCAGCAGCAGGGGGGTCTTAGATGAGCAGTTCTTC
>-|TRBV12-3/TRBV12-4|-|TRBJ2-5
CASSLGNYQETQYF
TGTGCCAGCAGTTTAGGAAACTATCAAGAGACCCAGTACTTC
>-|TRBV4-1|-|TRBJ1-2
CASSQDPGHPNGYTF
TGCGCCAGCAGCCAAGATCCGGGACACCCGAATGGCTACACCTTC
>-|TRBV19|few|TRBJ1-5
CASSTPGQGYNQPQHF
TGTGCCAGTAGTACCCCGGGACAAGGATACAATCAGCCCCAGCATTTT
>-|TRBV5-4|-|TRBJ2-2
CASSPGFTGELFF
TGTGCCAGCAGCCCGGGATTCACCGGGGAGCTGTTTTTT
>-|TRBV6-5|few|TRBJ2-1
CASRPGGAPSYNEQFF
TGTGCCAGCAGACCTGGGGGGGCCCCCTCCTACAATGAGCAGTTCTTC
>TRBD1|TRBV7-8|few|TRBJ2-1
CASSRRQGSNEQFF
TGTGCCAGCAGCCGCAGACAGGGGTCAAATGAGCAGTTCTTC
>-|TRBV15|-|TRBJ2-4
CATSRATFLYF
TGTGCCACCAGCAGAGCGACCTTCCTGTATTTC
>-|TRBV4-1|-|TRBJ1-5
CASSQEGGFQPQRF
TGCGCCAGCAGCCAAGAAGGCGGGTTTCAGCCCCAGCGTTTT
>-|TRBV7-2|many|TRBJ1-4
CASSYLVLGEKLFF
TGTGCCAGCAGCTACCTAGTGTTGGGTGAAAAACTGTTTTTT
>-|TRBV20-1|-|TRBJ2-1
CSAFAVQATYNEQFF
TGCAGTGCCTTCGCCGTACAAGCGACTTACAATGAGCAGTTCTTC
>-|TRBV7-2|few|TRBJ2-1
CASSSGTAHNEQFF
TGTGCCAGCAGCTCCGGGACGGCCCACAATGAGCAGTTCTTC
>-|TRBV7-9|many|TRBJ2-5
CASSLVGTVHQETQYF
TGTGCCAGCAGCTTAGTGGGGACTGTCCACCAAGAGACCCAGTACTTC
>TRBD1|TRBV2|few|TRBJ2-1
CASLNSGTGHNEQFF
TGTGCCAGCCTCAACTCAGGGACAGGGCACAATGAGCAGTTCTTC
>-|TRBV6-5|-|TRBJ2-1
CASSYSWPQYNEQFF
TGTGCCAGCAGTTACTCTTGGCCACAGTACAATGAGCAGTTCTTC
>TRBD2|TRBV5-4|-|TRBJ2-2
CASSSTGGARPGELFF
TGTGCCAGCAGCTCGACCGGGGGGGCGAGACCCGGGGAGCTGTTTTTT
>-|TRBV28|many|TRBJ2-3
CASSFLLEVGDTQYF
TGTGCCAGCAGTTTCCTACTAGAGGTAGGAGATACGCAGTATTTT
>-|TRBV7-8|many|TRBJ1-1
CASTPGGMNTEAFF
TGTGCCAGCACCCCCGGTGGGATGAACACTGAAGCTTTCTTT
>-|TRBV6-2/TRBV6-3|-|TRBJ2-1
CASSYGPAFNEQFF
TGTGCCAGCAGTTACGGTCCCGCCTTCAATGAGCAGTTCTTC
>TRBD1|TRBV5-1|-|TRBJ2-1
CASKDRGRDEQFF
TGCGCCAGCAAGGACAGGGGGCGCGATGAGCAGTTCTTC
>-|TRBV27|few|TRBJ1-1
CASNYRIAEGTEAFF
TGTGCCAGCAACTACAGGATCGCGGAGGGGACTGAAGCTTTCTTT
>TRBD1|TRBV12-3/TRBV12-4|few|TRBJ1-3
CASLFRGAGNTIYF
TGTGCCAGCCTTTTCAGGGGGGCTGGAAACACCATATATTTT
>-|TRBV13|-|TRBJ2-7
CASSPRGLQYEQYF
TGTGCCAGCAGCCCCCGGGGGCTGCAATACGAGCAGTACTTC
>-|TRBV20-1|-|TRBJ2-7
CSAAPRSFSYEQYF
TGCAGTGCCGCGCCCAGGAGTTTCTCCTACGAGCAGTACTTC
>-|TRBV19|-|TRBJ1-1
CASRPPGAAEAFF
TGTGCCAGTAGGCCCCCGGGGGCAGCTGAAGCTTTCTTT
>-|TRBV7-9|-|TRBJ1-2
CASSSSYYYRYYGYTF
TGTGCCAGCAGCTCTTCCTACTATTACCGATACTATGGCTACACCTTC
>-|TRBV7-2|few|TRBJ1-6
CASSHGGTYNSPLHF
TGTGCCAGCAGCCACGGGGGAACCTATAATTCACCCCTCCACTTT
>-|TRBV9|few|TRBJ2-1
CASSVVEGLHEQFF
TGTGCCAGCAGCGTAGTGGAGGGTTTGCATGAGCAGTTCTTC
>TRBD1|TRBV7-2|many|TRBJ2-3
CASSPGTGIGDTQYF
TGTGCCAGCAGCCCCGGGACAGGGATAGGAGATACGCAGTATTTT
>-|TRBV7-9|-|TRBJ1-1
CASSSQGDTEAFF
TGTGCCAGCAGTTCACAGGGTGACACTGAAGCTTTCTTT
>-|TRBV9|few|TRBJ2-3
CASSVDSGSTDTQYF
TGTGCCAGCAGCGTAGACAGCGGAAGCACAGATACGCAGTATTTT
>-|TRBV27|-|TRBJ2-3
CTSGHRGRVPDTQYF
TGTACCAGCGGACACCGGGGAAGGGTTCCAGATACGCAGTATTTT
>TRBD2|TRBV6-2/TRBV6-3|-|TRBJ2-5
CASSYPSGGVKTQYF
TGTGCCAGCAGTTATCCCAGCGGGGGGGTCAAGACCCAGTACTTC
>-|TRBV5-6|-|TRBJ2-3
CASSRTVSTDTQYF
TGTGCCAGCAGCCGGACAGTTAGCACAGATACGCAGTATTTT
>-|TRBV7-6|many|TRBJ2-1
CASSLAGIPYNEQFF
TGTGCCAGCAGCTTAGCAGGGATCCCCTACAATGAGCAGTTCTTC
>TRBD1|TRBV7-9|many|TRBJ2-6
CASSSGQGISHSGANVLTF
TGTGCCAGCAGCTCGGGACAGGGAATATCCCACTCTGGGGCCAACGTCCTGACTTTC
>TRBD2|TRBV6-6|few|TRBJ2-1
CASSPSGGGSDEQFF
TGTGCCAGCAGTCCTAGCGGGGGGGGATCCGATGAGCAGTTCTTC
>-|TRBV4-1|-|TRBJ1-6
CASSQAKGNNSPLHF
TGCGCCAGCAGCCAAGCGAAGGGCAATAATTCACCCCTCCACTTT